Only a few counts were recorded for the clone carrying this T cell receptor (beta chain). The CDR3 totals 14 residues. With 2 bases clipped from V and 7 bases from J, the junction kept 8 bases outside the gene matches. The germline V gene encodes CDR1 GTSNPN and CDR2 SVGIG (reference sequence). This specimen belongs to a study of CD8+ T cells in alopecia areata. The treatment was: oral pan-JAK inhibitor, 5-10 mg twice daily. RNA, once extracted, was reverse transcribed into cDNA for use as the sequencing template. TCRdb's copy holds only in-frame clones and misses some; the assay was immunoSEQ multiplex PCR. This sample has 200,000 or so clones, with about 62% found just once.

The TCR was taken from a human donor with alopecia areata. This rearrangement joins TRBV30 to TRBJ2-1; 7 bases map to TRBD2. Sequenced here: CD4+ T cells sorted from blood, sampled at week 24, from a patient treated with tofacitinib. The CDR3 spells CAWSRGGSRNEQFF. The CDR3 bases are TGTGCCTGGAGTAGGGGCGGGAGTAGAAATGAGCAGTTCTTC.